This TCR beta chain was documented in a study of identical twins. Regarding the study as a whole: Cross-sectional statistics, not tracking of the same donors, supported the conclusions. The study found that models underestimated out-of-frame TCR alpha sharing in monozygotic twins.

From the 5' RACE reads, TCRdb called clonotypes with MiXCR, one entry per CDR3 protein. The sample lists 600,000 to 800,000 distinct CDR3 sequences; less than 25% were seen once. The V and J ends lost 6 bases and 1 base, in that order; junction bases with no gene match: 9. The germline gives CDR1 SNHLY, CDR2 FYNNEI. This CDR3 spans 19 amino acids. Only one count was recorded for this clonotype. The antigen is unknown. These records were also assigned to another study, of T cells expressing NK-cell markers. From that paper: In sorted CD3+CD56+NKG2C+, CD3+CD56+NKG2C- and CD3+CD56-NKG2C+ T cells, TCR beta repertoires were obtained. HCMV seropositivity marked seven of the eight sequenced donors; one was seronegative.

V and J are TRBV2 and TRBJ2-4, with 16 bases aligning to TRBD2. The source is a woman aged 18-29 years in good health. Source material: PBMCs. This CDR3 is CASRKGLAGGRMAKNIQYF. The CDR3 region has the DNA TGTGCCAGCAGGAAGGGACTAGCGGGGGGGCGTATGGCCAAAAACATTCAGTACTTC.